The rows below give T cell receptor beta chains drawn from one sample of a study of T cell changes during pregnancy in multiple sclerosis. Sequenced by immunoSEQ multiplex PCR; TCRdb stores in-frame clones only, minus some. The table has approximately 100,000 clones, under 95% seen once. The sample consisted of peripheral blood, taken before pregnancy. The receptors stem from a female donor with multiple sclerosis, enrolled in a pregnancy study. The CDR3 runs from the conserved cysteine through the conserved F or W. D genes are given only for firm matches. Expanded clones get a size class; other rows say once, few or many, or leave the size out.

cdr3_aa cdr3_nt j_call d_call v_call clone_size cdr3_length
CASSGWGGEQYF TGTGCCAGCAGCGGGTGGGGGGGCGAGCAGTACTTC TRBJ2-7 TRBD2 TRBV5-4 . 12
CASLRSGARNYGYTF TGTGCCAGCCTACGGTCAGGGGCCCGCAACTATGGCTACACCTTC TRBJ1-2 . TRBV28 once 15
CASTKGTGVGDTEAFF TGTGCCAGCACCAAAGGGACAGGGGTTGGGGACACTGAAGCTTTCTTT TRBJ1-1 TRBD1 TRBV11-3 . 16
CASSTVEGSPLHF TGTGCCAGCAGCACCGTCGAGGGATCACCCCTCCACTTT TRBJ1-6 . TRBV6-4 few 13
CASSFRDTNYGYTF TGTGCCAGCAGCTTCCGGGACACGAACTATGGCTACACCTTC TRBJ1-2 . TRBV7-2 . 14
CASSLTGHNQPQHF TGTGCCAGCAGCTTGACAGGGCACAATCAGCCCCAGCATTTT TRBJ1-5 TRBD1 TRBV11-2 . 14
CASSETSGRAAYNEQFF TGTGCCAGCTCAGAGACTAGCGGGAGGGCGGCCTACAATGAGCAGTTCTTC TRBJ2-1 TRBD2 TRBV18 . 17
CASSSSGTSSYEQYF TGTGCCAGCAGTTCATCCGGGACTTCGAGCTACGAGCAGTACTTC TRBJ2-7 . TRBV28 . 15
CASSLRQGADGYTF TGTGCCAGCAGCTTAAGGCAGGGGGCGGATGGCTACACCTTC TRBJ1-2 TRBD1 TRBV13 . 14
CASSPQGVGEKLFF TGTGCCAGCAGCCCCCAGGGGGTAGGTGAAAAACTGTTTTTT TRBJ1-4 TRBD1 TRBV11-2 once 14
CARRTGLADQETQYF TGTGCAAGGAGAACGGGGCTAGCGGACCAAGAGACCCAGTACTTC TRBJ2-5 TRBD2 TRBV2 . 15
CASSVRLAATNEQFF TGTGCCAGCAGCGTCCGACTAGCGGCAACGAATGAGCAGTTCTTC TRBJ2-1 TRBD2 TRBV9 . 15
CATSTGRGYNSPLHF TGTGCCACCAGCACCGGGAGGGGATATAATTCACCCCTCCACTTT TRBJ1-6 . TRBV15 . 15
CASRVQGYEQYF TGTGCCAGCAGGGTACAGGGATACGAGCAGTACTTC TRBJ2-7 . TRBV2 . 12
CASSLAGLAGHTGELFF TGTGCCAGCAGTTTGGCTGGACTAGCGGGACACACCGGGGAGCTGTTTTTT TRBJ2-2 TRBD2 TRBV28 . 17
CASSPTSGGYQETQYF TGCGCCAGCAGCCCGACTAGCGGGGGGTACCAAGAGACCCAGTACTTC TRBJ2-5 TRBD2 TRBV5-1 . 16
CASSQEAGASSYNEQFF TGCGCCAGCAGCCAAGAAGCGGGGGCAAGCTCCTACAATGAGCAGTTCTTC TRBJ2-1 TRBD2 TRBV4-1 . 17
CASSPDRGYSPLHF TGTGCCAGCAGCCCGGACAGGGGGTATTCACCCCTCCACTTT TRBJ1-6 TRBD1 TRBV9 . 14
CASSPEGFNTGELFF TGTGCCAGCTCACCTGAGGGATTCAACACCGGGGAGCTGTTTTTT TRBJ2-2 . TRBV18 once 15
CASSLDTVSRYF TGTGCCAGCAGCTTAGATACTGTCTCCCGGTACTTC TRBJ2-7 . TRBV7-9 . 12
CASSIGTSGRPSYEQYF TGCGCCAGCAGCATCGGGACTAGCGGGAGGCCCTCCTACGAGCAGTACTTC TRBJ2-7 TRBD2 TRBV5-1 . 17
CASSQKLATSTDTQYF TGCGCCAGCAGCCAAAAACTAGCGACCAGCACAGATACGCAGTATTTT TRBJ2-3 TRBD2 TRBV4-3 . 16
CASSLGQGGTGELFF TGTGCCAGCAGCCTTGGACAGGGTGGTACCGGGGAGCTGTTTTTT TRBJ2-2 TRBD1 TRBV7-9 . 15
CASSPRGGSHEQYF TGTGCCAGCAGCCCAAGGGGGGGCTCCCACGAGCAGTACTTC TRBJ2-7 . TRBV7-3 . 14
CASSQDQGFDEQYF TGTGCCAGCAGCCAAGATCAGGGCTTCGACGAGCAGTACTTC TRBJ2-7 . TRBV4-2 . 14
CASSLGSRSYNSPLHF TGTGCCAGCAGCTTGGGGTCGAGATCCTATAATTCACCCCTCCACTTT TRBJ1-6 . TRBV5-6 . 16
CASSGPPRGDEQFF TGTGCCAGCAGTGGGCCCCCCCGGGGGGATGAGCAGTTCTTC TRBJ2-1 TRBD2 TRBV27 . 14
CSALTGNEQYF TGCAGTGCTCTCACAGGCAACGAGCAGTACTTC TRBJ2-7 . TRBV20-1 . 11
CAWSGTGPDTQYF TGTGCCTGGAGTGGGACAGGACCAGATACGCAGTATTTT TRBJ2-3 TRBD1 TRBV30 . 13
CASSQGGQDSNQPQHF TGCGCCAGCAGCCAGGGTGGACAGGATAGCAATCAGCCCCAGCATTTT TRBJ1-5 TRBD1 TRBV4-1 . 16
CASSLETGGNTEAFF TGTGCCAGCAGCTTAGAGACAGGCGGGAACACTGAAGCTTTCTTT TRBJ1-1 . TRBV11-3 . 15
CASSQGTSGTQETQYF TGTGCCAGCAGCCAAGGGACTAGCGGGACTCAAGAGACCCAGTACTTC TRBJ2-5 . TRBV21-1 . 16
CASSVTGGVSYNEQFF TGTGCCAGCAGCGTAACAGGGGGCGTTTCATACAATGAGCAGTTCTTC TRBJ2-1 TRBD1 TRBV2 . 16
CASSARQGSTDTQYF TGTGCCAGCAGCGCCCGACAGGGCTCCACAGATACGCAGTATTTT TRBJ2-3 TRBD1 TRBV7-9 few 15
CAWSVPTGGGPPLHF TGTGCCTGGAGTGTACCAACAGGGGGCGGCCCACCCCTCCACTTT TRBJ1-6 TRBD1 TRBV30 few 15
CASSERGGRELFF TGTGCCAGCAGTGAAAGAGGGGGCCGGGAGCTGTTTTTT TRBJ2-2 TRBD1 TRBV6-1 . 13
CASSPRSAGWTGELFF TGTGCCAGCAGTCCGCGTTCGGCAGGGTGGACCGGGGAGCTGTTTTTT TRBJ2-2 . TRBV28 . 16
CSVERVRDREWTEAFF TGCAGCGTTGAAAGGGTGCGGGACAGGGAGTGGACTGAAGCTTTCTTT TRBJ1-1 TRBD1 TRBV29-1 . 16
CASSIVGLAGAEQYF TGTGCCAGTAGTATAGTCGGTCTAGCGGGAGCCGAGCAGTACTTC TRBJ2-7 TRBD2 TRBV19 . 15
CASSIDLAGTSPRGYTF TGTGCCAGTAGTATAGATCTTGCCGGGACATCACCGCGCGGCTACACCTTC TRBJ1-2 . TRBV19 . 17
CASSLDGTPLYGYTF TGCGCCAGCAGCTTGGATGGCACCCCCCTCTATGGCTACACCTTC TRBJ1-2 . TRBV5-1 once 15
CASSEGRGGSTEAFF TGTGCCAGCAGTGAAGGAAGGGGCGGGAGCACTGAAGCTTTCTTT TRBJ1-1 . TRBV2 . 15
CASSYAQGHEQYF TGTGCCAGCAGTTACGCTCAGGGGCACGAGCAGTACTTC TRBJ2-7 . TRBV6-6 . 13
CASSFGTSGRAYNEQFF TGTGCCAGCAGCTTCGGGACTAGCGGGAGGGCCTACAATGAGCAGTTCTTC TRBJ2-1 TRBD2 TRBV5-6 . 17
CASSLELTVQETQYF TGCGCCAGCAGCTTGGAACTTACCGTCCAAGAGACCCAGTACTTC TRBJ2-5 . TRBV5-1 . 15